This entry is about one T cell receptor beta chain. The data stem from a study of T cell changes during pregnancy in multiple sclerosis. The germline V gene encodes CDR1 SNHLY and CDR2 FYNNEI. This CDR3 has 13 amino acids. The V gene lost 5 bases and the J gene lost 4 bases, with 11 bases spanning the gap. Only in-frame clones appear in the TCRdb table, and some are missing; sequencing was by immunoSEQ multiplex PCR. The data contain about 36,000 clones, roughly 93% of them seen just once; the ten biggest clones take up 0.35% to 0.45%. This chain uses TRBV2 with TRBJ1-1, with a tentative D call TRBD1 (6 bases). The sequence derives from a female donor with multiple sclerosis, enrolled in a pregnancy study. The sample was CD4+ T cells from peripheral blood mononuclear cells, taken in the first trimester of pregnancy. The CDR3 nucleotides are TGTGCCAGCAGTATTGGACAGACCACTGAAGCTTTCTTT. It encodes CASSIGQTTEAFF.